This TCR beta chain was captured by sequencing in a study of response to subunit inactivated influenza vaccine. Study-level results: Authors suggested seasonal influenza vaccinations each recruit few new T cells.

CDR3 length: 17 residues. V lost 0 bases and J 2 bases, leaving 16 bases between the germline ends. The V gene's germline CDR1 is SGHRS and CDR2 YFSETQ. A word on this clonotype: What it recognizes is unknown.

TCRdb recomputed calls from the RT-PCR reads with MiXCR, one row per CDR3 protein. The table shows about 520,000 distinct CDR3 sequences, with 25% occurring only once. The source of this sequence is a man aged 50-60 years who received an inactivated influenza vaccine. V usage is TRBV5-1 and J usage is TRBJ2-3; D tentatively fits TRBD1 or TRBD2 (5 bases each). This material consisted of CD4+ T cells sorted from PBMCs, taken about 5 days after vaccination. CDR3 sequence reads: CASSLDDFWGNTDTQYF. The CDR3, as DNA: TGCGCCAGCAGCTTGGATGACTTCTGGGGGAACACAGATACGCAGTATTTT.